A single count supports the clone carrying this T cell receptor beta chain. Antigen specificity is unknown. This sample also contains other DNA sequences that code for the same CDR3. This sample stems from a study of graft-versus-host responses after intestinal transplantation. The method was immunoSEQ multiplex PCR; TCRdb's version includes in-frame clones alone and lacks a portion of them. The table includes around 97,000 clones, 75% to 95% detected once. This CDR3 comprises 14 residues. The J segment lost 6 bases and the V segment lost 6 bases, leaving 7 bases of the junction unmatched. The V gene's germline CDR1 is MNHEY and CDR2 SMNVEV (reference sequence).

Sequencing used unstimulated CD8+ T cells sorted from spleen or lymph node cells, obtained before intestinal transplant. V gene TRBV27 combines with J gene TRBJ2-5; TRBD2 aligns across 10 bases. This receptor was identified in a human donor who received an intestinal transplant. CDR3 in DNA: TGTGCCAGCAGCCCGGGACTAGCGTTTCAGACCCAGTACTTC. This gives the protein CASSPGLAFQTQYF.